This entry lists 11 T cell receptor beta chains sequenced from one sample in a study of blood T cell repertoires in COVID-19. Here immunoSEQ multiplex PCR was the method, and the copy in TCRdb shows in-frame clones only, minus some. The table records more than 85,000 clones, about 80% of them present only once. Sample: peripheral blood. The receptors come from a man between 65 and 80 years old with acute or convalescent COVID-19.

The chain employs TRBV21-1 and TRBJ1-5. TRBV21-1 is labeled a pseudogene. CDR3 length: 16 residues. CDR3 DNA: TGTGCCAGCAGCATCGGTCGTTGGGGTGGAGGTCAGCCCCAGCATTTT. The encoded protein is CASSIGRWGGGQPQHF.

V is TRBV28 and J is TRBJ2-7; D ambiguous. CDR3 length: 13 amino acids. Germline V gene sequence: CDR1 MDHEN, CDR2 SYDVKM. Trimming shortened V by 3 bases and J by 3 bases, and 9 bases separated the two germline ends. The CDR3 DNA is TGTGCCAGCAGTTTTTTAGTCCTCTACGAGCAGTACTTC. This gives the protein CASSFLVLYEQYF.

The J gene is TRBJ1-5, the V gene TRBV6-1; D call uncertain. V gave up 0 bases and J gave up 5 bases, with 5 bases separating them. This CDR3 has 13 residues. Germline V CDR1 and CDR2: MNHNS, SASEGT. The CDR3 reads CASSEARDQPQHF. The CDR3 bases are TGTGCCAGCAGTGAAGCGAGGGATCAGCCCCAGCATTTT.

This chain uses TRBV10-3 with TRBJ1-3; D not certain. Deletions cut 10 bases from V and 4 bases from J, with 17 bases between. Germline CDR1 ENHRY, CDR2 SYGVKD. This CDR3 contains 14 residues. The CDR3 region is CATAGISRGNTIYF. The CDR3 DNA reads as TGTGCCACCGCCGGGATCTCTAGGGGAAACACCATATATTTT.

This clone was found a few times. The J gene is TRBJ1-4, the V gene TRBV9; D perhaps matches TRBD1 (6 bases). Germline-derived CDR1 and CDR2 are SGDLS and YYNGEE. V lost 3 bases to trimming and J lost 8 bases, with 14 bases between them. CDR3 length equals 14 residues. Here the CDR3 DNA reads TGTGCCAGCAGCGAACAGGGTCGGGGAGAAAAACTGTTTTTT. It encodes CASSEQGRGEKLFF.

The rearrangement joins TRBV7-8 to TRBJ2-2; TRBD2 matches 9 bases. Trimming at V came to 5 bases and at J to 6 bases, leaving 10 bases not matched to a gene. This CDR3 contains 16 residues. Germline CDR1 and CDR2: SGHVS and FQNEAQ. DNA for the CDR3: TGTGCCAGCAGCCTCGTGCGGGGGGGCGGACCCGGGGAGCTGTTTTTT. This encodes CASSLVRGGGPGELFF.

This chain joins TRBV6-2 or TRBV6-3 and TRBJ2-1; possibly TRBD1 for D (5 bases). V was pared by 4 bases and J by 14 bases, with 12 bases between. The CDR3 extends over 11 amino acids. Looked up from germline, CDR1 is MNHEY and CDR2 is SVGEGT. CDR3 in DNA: TGTGCCAGCAGTTGGGGCCCCGAGGAGTTCTTC. The encoded protein is CASSWGPEEFF.

The chain has TRBV27 and TRBJ2-7; a weak D match, TRBD2 (7 bases). Trimming removed 10 bases from V and 6 bases from J, with 22 bases in between. CDR3 length equals 14 residues. Germline values: CDR1 MNHEY, CDR2 SMNVEV (reference sequence). The CDR3 sequence is CANTCRGATAEQYF. The CDR3, as DNA: TGTGCCAACACGTGTCGGGGGGCAACTGCCGAGCAGTACTTC.

This chain connects TRBV6-1 to TRBJ2-3; D not certain. The CDR3 has 15 amino acids. Germline lookup yields CDR1 MNHNS and CDR2 SASEGT. V lost 3 bases to trimming and J lost 1 base, with 11 bases between them. CDR3 residues: CASSDSRGGTDTQYF. As DNA, the CDR3 is TGTGCCAGCAGTGATTCTAGAGGCGGCACAGATACGCAGTATTTT.

The rearrangement links TRBV5-6 to TRBJ1-6; unclear D gene. The CDR3 contains 15 residues. CDR1 SGHDT and CDR2 YYEEEE come from the germline V gene. V lost 0 bases to trimming and J lost 3 bases, with 7 bases between them. CDR3 sequence (DNA): TGTGCCAGCAGCTTGGCCCAGTACTATAATTCACCCCTCCACTTT. It is translated as CASSLAQYYNSPLHF.

The chain is built from TRBV11-3 and TRBJ2-1, with 7 bases that match TRBD2. The trim removed 1 base at V and 6 bases at J, leaving 9 bases unmatched. Germline loops: CDR1 SGHNT, CDR2 YENEEA. CDR3 size: 16 residues. The CDR3 region is CASSLAAQRDLNEQFF. The CDR3 nucleotides read TGTGCCAGCAGCTTAGCGGCCCAGCGGGACCTCAATGAGCAGTTCTTC.